The rows below give T cell receptor beta chains drawn from one sample of a study of cytomegalovirus exposure and HLA in healthy donors. Only in-frame clones appear in the TCRdb table, and some are missing; sequencing was by immunoSEQ multiplex PCR. The sample includes some 99,000 clones, about nine tenths of them seen just once. Sequencing was done on a sample of PBMCs. The receptors stem from a woman younger than 30 in good health and CMV-seronegative. Each CDR3 is given with its conserved first and last residue. A D gene is named only where the DNA matches it firmly. Some rows mark clone size as missing; the rest say once, few, many or name a class of expanded clone.

d_call | clone_size | j_call | v_call | cdr3_nt | cdr3_aa
- | - | TRBJ1-1 | TRBV30 | TGTGCCTGGAGTCCCCGAGGGCAGGCTGAAGCTTTCTTT | CAWSPRGQAEAFF
- | - | TRBJ2-3 | TRBV29-1 | TGCAGCGTACTCGGTGGCGGAGGCACAGATACGCAGTATTTT | CSVLGGGGTDTQYF
TRBD1 | - | TRBJ2-2 | TRBV28 | TGTGCCAGCGATAGGGACAGCAGTTCGAACACCGGGGAGCTGTTTTTT | CASDRDSSSNTGELFF
- | - | TRBJ1-6 | TRBV30 | TGTGCCTGGGCTACCGCCGAGTCATTTTCACCCCTCCACTTT | CAWATAESFSPLHF
TRBD1 | - | TRBJ1-4 | TRBV4-1 | TGCGCCAGCAGCCAAGTGGGGACAGGGAGGGAAAAACTGTTTTTT | CASSQVGTGREKLFF
- | - | TRBJ2-3 | TRBV5-1 | TGCGCCAGCAGCGCGGGGTCCTTACGAGATACGCAGTATTTT | CASSAGSLRDTQYF
TRBD2 | - | TRBJ2-3 | TRBV6-5 | TGTGCCAGCAGGGCCGGGGGGGGGAGCACAGATACGCAGTATTTT | CASRAGGGSTDTQYF
- | - | TRBJ1-1 | TRBV6-1 | TGTGCCAGCAGTGTCAAAAGACAAAATGAAGCTTTCTTT | CASSVKRQNEAFF
- | once | TRBJ1-2 | TRBV9 | TGTGCCAGCAGCGCAGACCCGGGATCTATTAGGGGCTACACCTTC | CASSADPGSIRGYTF
- | - | TRBJ2-6 | TRBV18 | TGTGCCAGCTCACCAGGGGAGTCTGGGGCCAACGTCCTGACTTTC | CASSPGESGANVLTF
TRBD1 | - | TRBJ1-1 | TRBV7-8 | TGTGCCAGCAGCAGACAGGGGTGGAACACTGAAGCTTTCTTT | CASSRQGWNTEAFF
- | - | TRBJ1-1 | TRBV7-2 | TGTGCCAGCAGCCGGGCGGAACAGGGCGGGTTCACTGAAGCTTTCTTT | CASSRAEQGGFTEAFF
- | - | TRBJ1-2 | TRBV5-1 | TGCGCCAGCAGCTTGATGGGGGAGGAAGGCTACACCTTC | CASSLMGEEGYTF
- | - | TRBJ1-3 | TRBV15 | TGTGCCACCGGGTATGCGGGATCTGGAAACACCATATATTTT | CATGYAGSGNTIYF
TRBD1 | - | TRBJ2-1 | TRBV5-1 | TGCGCCAGCAGCCTCACATTGGGACAGGGGTCGCCGCGGCAGTTCTTC | CASSLTLGQGSPRQFF
- | - | TRBJ1-1 | TRBV30 | TGTGCCTGGGGCCAGGGGTTCGGGAACACTGAAGCTTTCTTT | CAWGQGFGNTEAFF
- | - | TRBJ2-3 | TRBV18 | TGTGCCAGCTCACCAAGGGTGTCTCAGCTGCCCAGCGGGCGGGATACGCAGTATTTT | CASSPRVSQLPSGRDTQYF
- | - | TRBJ1-1 | TRBV9 | TGTGCCAGCAGCCGCCGTGGGAGTCAGGATTTTTTCTTT | CASSRRGSQDFFF
- | - | TRBJ1-1 | TRBV15 | TGTGCCACCAGCACAGCATTGGGGGGCACTGAAGCTTTCTTT | CATSTALGGTEAFF
TRBD2 | - | TRBJ2-7 | TRBV30 | TGTGCCTGGAGTGTCGGGGGGACTAGCCAGTACTTC | CAWSVGGTSQYF
TRBD1 | once | TRBJ1-1 | TRBV15 | TGTGCCACCAGCAGAGAAGACAGGGGGCATAGTGAAGCTTTCTTT | CATSREDRGHSEAFF
- | - | TRBJ2-7 | TRBV28 | TGTGCCAGCAGTTTAAGCGCCTTCGGGAACGAGCAGTACTTC | CASSLSAFGNEQYF
TRBD2 | - | TRBJ2-1 | TRBV7-6 | TGTGCCAGCAGCTTAGCGTGGGGGACTAGCGGGAGGGCCGGGCACAATGAGCAGTTCTTC | CASSLAWGTSGRAGHNEQFF
TRBD1 | - | TRBJ2-7 | TRBV6-5 | TGTGCCAGCAGCCAGGACAGGGGCACCTACGAGCAGTACTTC | CASSQDRGTYEQYF
TRBD2 | - | TRBJ2-2 | TRBV10-3 | TGTGCCATCAGCGACCTAGCGGGAGGGCCAACCGGGGAGCTGTTTTTT | CAISDLAGGPTGELFF
TRBD2 | - | TRBJ2-1 | TRBV29-1 | TGCAGCGTAGCGGGGACTAGCGGGAACTCCCACAATGAGCAGTTCTTC | CSVAGTSGNSHNEQFF
- | - | TRBJ1-5 | TRBV30 | TGTGCCTGGAGTGTGGGCTATAGCAATCAGCCCCAGCATTTT | CAWSVGYSNQPQHF
TRBD2 | - | TRBJ2-2 | TRBV7-6 | TGTGCCAGCAGCTTACCCCTAGCGGGGGGGCTGGCAGACACCGGGGAGCTGTTTTTT | CASSLPLAGGLADTGELFF
- | - | TRBJ2-7 | TRBV5-1 | TGCGCCAGCAGCTACTCCTACTTCTCCTACGAGCAGTACTTC | CASSYSYFSYEQYF
TRBD2 | once | TRBJ2-1 | TRBV4-3 | TGCGCCAGCAGCCAAGATCTAGCGGGGGGGTACAATGAGCAGTTCTTC | CASSQDLAGGYNEQFF
- | few | TRBJ1-1 | TRBV2 | TGTGCCAGCACTCTAAACCTTGAAGCTTTCTTT | CASTLNLEAFF
- | medium-sized | TRBJ1-2 | TRBV6-5 | TGTGCCAGCTATAGAAAGGGCTACACCTTC | CASYRKGYTF
TRBD2 | - | TRBJ2-5 | TRBV25-1 | TGTGCCAGCAGTGCCGGAGGACTAGCTTTTAAGGAGACCCAGTACTTC | CASSAGGLAFKETQYF
- | - | TRBJ1-5 | TRBV4-3 | TGCGCCAGCAGTCGAGACATAAACAATCAGCCCCAGCATTTT | CASSRDINNQPQHF
- | - | TRBJ2-1 | TRBV6-1 | TGTGCCAGCATGTGGACGGGAGTTTACAATGAGCAGTTCTTC | CASMWTGVYNEQFF
TRBD1 | - | TRBJ1-2 | TRBV6-5 | TGTGCCAGCAGCCTGACAGGGGTAGCAGGGCATGGCTACACCTTC | CASSLTGVAGHGYTF
- | - | TRBJ2-1 | TRBV10-3 | TGTGCCATCAGTGATGGCGGGTATGAGCAGTTCTTC | CAISDGGYEQFF
TRBD2 | - | TRBJ2-7 | TRBV9 | TGTGCCAGCAGCCCGCAGCGGACTAGCGGGGGGGCGGAGGACGAGCAGTACTTC | CASSPQRTSGGAEDEQYF
- | - | TRBJ2-7 | TRBV20-1 | TGCAGTGCTCGGGAATACGAGCAGTACTTC | CSAREYEQYF
- | - | TRBJ1-5 | TRBV28 | TGTGCCAGCGAGGTTAGCAATCAGCCCCAGCATTTT | CASEVSNQPQHF
TRBD1 | - | TRBJ1-1 | TRBV4-1 | TGCGCCAGCAGCCCCGGGACAGGGTCTCCTGAAGCTTTCTTT | CASSPGTGSPEAFF
TRBD1 | - | TRBJ1-2 | TRBV18 | TGTGCCAGCTCACCACAGGGGGCGCATGGCTATGGCTACACCTTC | CASSPQGAHGYGYTF
- | - | TRBJ2-3 | TRBV7-2 | TGTGCCAGCAGCCCCGTCGAACTCGGGACAGATACGCAGTATTTT | CASSPVELGTDTQYF
- | - | TRBJ1-2 | TRBV7-9 | TGTGCCAGCAGAACCCTCCCAGGGGATGCTGGCTACACCTTC | CASRTLPGDAGYTF
TRBD1 | - | TRBJ2-5 | TRBV9 | TGTGCCAGCAGCGGTGACAGGGGCCACCAAGAGACCCAGTACTTC | CASSGDRGHQETQYF
- | once | TRBJ2-3 | TRBV7-3 | TGTGCCAGCAGCTTAGAACCTAGCCACCTGGATACGCAGTATTTT | CASSLEPSHLDTQYF
TRBD2 | - | TRBJ2-3 | TRBV15 | TGTGCCACCAGCAGAGATCTAGCGGGAGAGGATACGCAGTATTTT | CATSRDLAGEDTQYF
- | - | TRBJ1-5 | TRBV5-6 | TGTGCCAGCAGTTTGTCCGTGGGGGCAGTTAGACAGCCCCAGCATTTT | CASSLSVGAVRQPQHF
- | once | TRBJ2-7 | TRBV14 | TGTGCCAGCAGCCAAGAAACGGTCCCATCCTACGAGCAGTACTTC | CASSQETVPSYEQYF
- | - | TRBJ1-3 | TRBV9 | TGTGCCAGCAGCGTAGCTGATCGGTGGGGGGTTAGGTCTGGAAACACCATATATTTT | CASSVADRWGVRSGNTIYF
TRBD2 | - | TRBJ2-3 | TRBV2 | TGTGCCAGCAAGTTTAGCGGGGGGGCTTCGGATACGCAGTATTTT | CASKFSGGASDTQYF
- | once | TRBJ2-7 | TRBV7-9 | TGTGCCAGCAGCGAACGGGCCCCGCGAGGGGAGGTTGAGCAGTACTTC | CASSERAPRGEVEQYF
- | - | TRBJ2-2 | TRBV5-1 | TGCGCCAGCAGCTCGCCCCGGTTCTCGAACACCGGGGAGCTGTTTTTT | CASSSPRFSNTGELFF